This T cell receptor (beta chain) was profiled in a study of metastatic and nonmetastatic thyroid tumors (dated by TCRdb to 2020 to 2021). Looking at the study overall: For patients with malignant and with benign thyroid disease, the researchers compared repertoires between peripheral blood samples and tumor or nodule tissue samples.

No treatment had been received by any patient before thyroid surgery. Patient clinical samples collected from about 2012 to 2019 were retrospectively analysed using T-cell receptor beta sequencing. Libraries came from PCR. The sample was run on an Illumina HiSeq 4000. High-throughput sequencing was used to profile the CDR3 region of the TCR beta-chain in every patient. On the authors' methods: CDR3 differences across clinicopathological groups were used to build a classifier for discriminating distant-metastatic papillary thyroid cancer patients. Repertoire diversity was assessed with the Shannon index, and tumor-blood repertoire similarity with the Morisita-Horn index. TCRdb trimmed public reads at Q25 via fastp, called clones via MiXCR and kept in-frame beta chains. These V and J calls rely on TCRdb rather than the paper's analysis. Across this sample there are about 59,000 clones, with more than 25% seen only once. Less than 20% of the sample is taken by the ten largest.

On this clone itself: What antigen it recognizes has not been identified. One base away there is no much larger clone; base qualities are not given.

The CDR3 sequence holds 13 residues, the cysteine and phenylalanine included. Only the CDR3 region is kept as DNA, spanning 39 bases read in frame from base 1. As encoded in the germline V gene, CDR1 is SGHRS while CDR2 is YFSETQ. Germline trimming: 4 bases from V, 3 bases from J; junction bases outside gene matches: 4. The study at large found these results: In both blood and tumor samples, TCR beta diversity was reported to be significantly higher in malignant tumors than in benign nodules.

Sequenced sample: blood. This clonotype originated in a female donor with papillary thyroid cancer or a benign thyroid nodule (not recorded which). Some clones in this sample may be carry-over from other donors' samples. This receptor chain uses TRBV5-1 and TRBJ2-7; the junction holds 7 bases that match TRBD1. This receptor has the CDR3 CASSKGDSYEQYF. The DNA sequence is as follows: TGCGCCAGCAGCAAAGGGGACAGCTACGAGCAGTACTTC.